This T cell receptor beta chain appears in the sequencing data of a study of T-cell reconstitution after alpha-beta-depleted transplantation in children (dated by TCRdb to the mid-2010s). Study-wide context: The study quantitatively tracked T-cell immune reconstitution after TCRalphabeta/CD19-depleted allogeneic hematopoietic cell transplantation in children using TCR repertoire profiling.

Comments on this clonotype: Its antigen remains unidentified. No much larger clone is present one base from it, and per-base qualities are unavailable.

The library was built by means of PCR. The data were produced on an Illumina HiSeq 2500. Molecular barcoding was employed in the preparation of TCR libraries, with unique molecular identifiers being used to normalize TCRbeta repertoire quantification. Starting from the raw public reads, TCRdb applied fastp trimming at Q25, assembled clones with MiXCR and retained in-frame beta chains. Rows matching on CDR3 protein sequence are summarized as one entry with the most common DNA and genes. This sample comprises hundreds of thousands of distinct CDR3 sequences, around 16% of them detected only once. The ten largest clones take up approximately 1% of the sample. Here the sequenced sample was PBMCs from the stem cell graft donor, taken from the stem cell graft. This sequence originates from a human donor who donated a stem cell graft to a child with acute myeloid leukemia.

In nucleotides, the sequence is TGTGCCAGCAGCCATACGGCCAATGAGCAGTTCTTC. This yields the protein CASSHTANEQFF. The rearranged chain carries TRBV7-8 and TRBJ2-1; no D gene call is confident. The trim is 5 bases for V and 6 bases for J, with a gap of 8 bases between the germline ends. Via the germline V gene, CDR1 is SGHVS and CDR2 FQNEAQ. Reading from cysteine to phenylalanine, the CDR3 counts 12 amino acids. Kept here is only the CDR3 DNA, which spans 36 bases and is read in frame from base 1.